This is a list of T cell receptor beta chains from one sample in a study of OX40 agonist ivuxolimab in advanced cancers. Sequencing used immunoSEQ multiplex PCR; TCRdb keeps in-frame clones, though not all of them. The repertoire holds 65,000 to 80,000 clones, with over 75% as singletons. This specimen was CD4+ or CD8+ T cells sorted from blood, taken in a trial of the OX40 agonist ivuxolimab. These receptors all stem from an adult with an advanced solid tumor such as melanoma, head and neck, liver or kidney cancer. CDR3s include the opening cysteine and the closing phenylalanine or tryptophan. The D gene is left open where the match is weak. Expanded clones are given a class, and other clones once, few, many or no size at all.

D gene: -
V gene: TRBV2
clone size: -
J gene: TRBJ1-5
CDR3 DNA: TGTGCCAGCAGTGGGACAACGGGTCAGCCCCAGCATTTT
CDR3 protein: CASSGTTGQPQHF

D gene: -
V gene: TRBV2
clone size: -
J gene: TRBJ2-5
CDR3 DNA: TGTGCCAGCAGTGAAGGGTCCTTAGAATGGGAGACCCAGTACTTC
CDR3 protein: CASSEGSLEWETQYF

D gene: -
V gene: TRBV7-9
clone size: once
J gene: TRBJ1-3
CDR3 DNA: TGTGCCAGCAGCCCAACCTACTCTGGAAACACCATATATTTT
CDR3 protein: CASSPTYSGNTIYF

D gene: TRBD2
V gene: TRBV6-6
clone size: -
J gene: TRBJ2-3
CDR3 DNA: TGTGCCAGCAGTTCCGGACTAGCGGAGGATACGCAGTATTTT
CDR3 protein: CASSSGLAEDTQYF

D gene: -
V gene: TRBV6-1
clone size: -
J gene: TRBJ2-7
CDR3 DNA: TGTGCCAGCAGCAGACAGGCCGCCTACGAGCAGTACTTC
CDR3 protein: CASSRQAAYEQYF

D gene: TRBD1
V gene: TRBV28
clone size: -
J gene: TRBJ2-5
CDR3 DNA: TGTGCCAGCAGTTTAAATCCTGCGACAGGGAAAGAGACCCAGTACTTC
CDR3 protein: CASSLNPATGKETQYF

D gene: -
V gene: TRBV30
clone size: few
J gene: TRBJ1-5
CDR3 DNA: TGTGCCTTGGGGCTGGATAGCAATCAGCCCCAGCATTTT
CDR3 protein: CALGLDSNQPQHF

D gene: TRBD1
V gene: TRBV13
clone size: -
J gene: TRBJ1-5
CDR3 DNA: TGTGCCAGCAGACCAATACAGGGGATGGGCTGTCAGCCCCAGCATTTT
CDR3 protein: CASRPIQGMGCQPQHF

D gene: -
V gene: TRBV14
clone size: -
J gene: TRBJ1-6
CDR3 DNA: TGTGCCAGCAGCCCGCAACCATATTCACCCCTCCACTTT
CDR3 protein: CASSPQPYSPLHF

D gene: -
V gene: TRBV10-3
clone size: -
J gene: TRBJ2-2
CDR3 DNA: TGTGCCATCAGTGGGGGGCAGGGAGGCACCGGGGAGCTGTTTTTT
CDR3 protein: CAISGGQGGTGELFF

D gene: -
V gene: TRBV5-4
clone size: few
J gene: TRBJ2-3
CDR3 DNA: TGTGCCAGCAGCTCTGCAGAGACCGCCACAGATACGCAGTATTTT
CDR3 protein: CASSSAETATDTQYF

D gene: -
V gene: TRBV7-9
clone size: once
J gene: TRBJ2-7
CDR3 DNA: TGTGCCAGCAGCCCCGCTAGAGGCATGGACTACGAGCAGTACTTC
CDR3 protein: CASSPARGMDYEQYF

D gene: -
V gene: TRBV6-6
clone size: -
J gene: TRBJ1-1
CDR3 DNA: TGTGCCAGCAGCCGAGGGGAGAACACTGAAGCTTTCTTT
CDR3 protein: CASSRGENTEAFF

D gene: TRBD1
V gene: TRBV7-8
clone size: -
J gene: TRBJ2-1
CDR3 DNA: TGTGCCAGCAGCCGTCCGGGACAGGGCGGGGGTGAGCAGTTCTTC
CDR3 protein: CASSRPGQGGGEQFF

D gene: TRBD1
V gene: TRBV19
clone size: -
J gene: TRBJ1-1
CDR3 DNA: TGTGCCAGTAGTGAATACAGGGGTAGTAACACTGAAGCTTTCTTT
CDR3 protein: CASSEYRGSNTEAFF

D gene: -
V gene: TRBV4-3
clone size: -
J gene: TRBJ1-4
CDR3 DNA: TGCGCCAGCAGCCTTGGGACGCAGGGGGAAAAACTGTTTTTT
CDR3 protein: CASSLGTQGEKLFF

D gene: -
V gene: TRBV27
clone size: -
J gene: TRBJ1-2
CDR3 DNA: TGTGCCAGCAGCGCCAGCAGGGTAGTCTGGGCTGGCTACACCTTC
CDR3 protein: CASSASRVVWAGYTF

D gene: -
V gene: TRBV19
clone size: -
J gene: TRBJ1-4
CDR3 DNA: TGTGCCAGTAGTATTGCGGGGGCTTATGAAAAACTGTTTTTT
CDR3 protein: CASSIAGAYEKLFF